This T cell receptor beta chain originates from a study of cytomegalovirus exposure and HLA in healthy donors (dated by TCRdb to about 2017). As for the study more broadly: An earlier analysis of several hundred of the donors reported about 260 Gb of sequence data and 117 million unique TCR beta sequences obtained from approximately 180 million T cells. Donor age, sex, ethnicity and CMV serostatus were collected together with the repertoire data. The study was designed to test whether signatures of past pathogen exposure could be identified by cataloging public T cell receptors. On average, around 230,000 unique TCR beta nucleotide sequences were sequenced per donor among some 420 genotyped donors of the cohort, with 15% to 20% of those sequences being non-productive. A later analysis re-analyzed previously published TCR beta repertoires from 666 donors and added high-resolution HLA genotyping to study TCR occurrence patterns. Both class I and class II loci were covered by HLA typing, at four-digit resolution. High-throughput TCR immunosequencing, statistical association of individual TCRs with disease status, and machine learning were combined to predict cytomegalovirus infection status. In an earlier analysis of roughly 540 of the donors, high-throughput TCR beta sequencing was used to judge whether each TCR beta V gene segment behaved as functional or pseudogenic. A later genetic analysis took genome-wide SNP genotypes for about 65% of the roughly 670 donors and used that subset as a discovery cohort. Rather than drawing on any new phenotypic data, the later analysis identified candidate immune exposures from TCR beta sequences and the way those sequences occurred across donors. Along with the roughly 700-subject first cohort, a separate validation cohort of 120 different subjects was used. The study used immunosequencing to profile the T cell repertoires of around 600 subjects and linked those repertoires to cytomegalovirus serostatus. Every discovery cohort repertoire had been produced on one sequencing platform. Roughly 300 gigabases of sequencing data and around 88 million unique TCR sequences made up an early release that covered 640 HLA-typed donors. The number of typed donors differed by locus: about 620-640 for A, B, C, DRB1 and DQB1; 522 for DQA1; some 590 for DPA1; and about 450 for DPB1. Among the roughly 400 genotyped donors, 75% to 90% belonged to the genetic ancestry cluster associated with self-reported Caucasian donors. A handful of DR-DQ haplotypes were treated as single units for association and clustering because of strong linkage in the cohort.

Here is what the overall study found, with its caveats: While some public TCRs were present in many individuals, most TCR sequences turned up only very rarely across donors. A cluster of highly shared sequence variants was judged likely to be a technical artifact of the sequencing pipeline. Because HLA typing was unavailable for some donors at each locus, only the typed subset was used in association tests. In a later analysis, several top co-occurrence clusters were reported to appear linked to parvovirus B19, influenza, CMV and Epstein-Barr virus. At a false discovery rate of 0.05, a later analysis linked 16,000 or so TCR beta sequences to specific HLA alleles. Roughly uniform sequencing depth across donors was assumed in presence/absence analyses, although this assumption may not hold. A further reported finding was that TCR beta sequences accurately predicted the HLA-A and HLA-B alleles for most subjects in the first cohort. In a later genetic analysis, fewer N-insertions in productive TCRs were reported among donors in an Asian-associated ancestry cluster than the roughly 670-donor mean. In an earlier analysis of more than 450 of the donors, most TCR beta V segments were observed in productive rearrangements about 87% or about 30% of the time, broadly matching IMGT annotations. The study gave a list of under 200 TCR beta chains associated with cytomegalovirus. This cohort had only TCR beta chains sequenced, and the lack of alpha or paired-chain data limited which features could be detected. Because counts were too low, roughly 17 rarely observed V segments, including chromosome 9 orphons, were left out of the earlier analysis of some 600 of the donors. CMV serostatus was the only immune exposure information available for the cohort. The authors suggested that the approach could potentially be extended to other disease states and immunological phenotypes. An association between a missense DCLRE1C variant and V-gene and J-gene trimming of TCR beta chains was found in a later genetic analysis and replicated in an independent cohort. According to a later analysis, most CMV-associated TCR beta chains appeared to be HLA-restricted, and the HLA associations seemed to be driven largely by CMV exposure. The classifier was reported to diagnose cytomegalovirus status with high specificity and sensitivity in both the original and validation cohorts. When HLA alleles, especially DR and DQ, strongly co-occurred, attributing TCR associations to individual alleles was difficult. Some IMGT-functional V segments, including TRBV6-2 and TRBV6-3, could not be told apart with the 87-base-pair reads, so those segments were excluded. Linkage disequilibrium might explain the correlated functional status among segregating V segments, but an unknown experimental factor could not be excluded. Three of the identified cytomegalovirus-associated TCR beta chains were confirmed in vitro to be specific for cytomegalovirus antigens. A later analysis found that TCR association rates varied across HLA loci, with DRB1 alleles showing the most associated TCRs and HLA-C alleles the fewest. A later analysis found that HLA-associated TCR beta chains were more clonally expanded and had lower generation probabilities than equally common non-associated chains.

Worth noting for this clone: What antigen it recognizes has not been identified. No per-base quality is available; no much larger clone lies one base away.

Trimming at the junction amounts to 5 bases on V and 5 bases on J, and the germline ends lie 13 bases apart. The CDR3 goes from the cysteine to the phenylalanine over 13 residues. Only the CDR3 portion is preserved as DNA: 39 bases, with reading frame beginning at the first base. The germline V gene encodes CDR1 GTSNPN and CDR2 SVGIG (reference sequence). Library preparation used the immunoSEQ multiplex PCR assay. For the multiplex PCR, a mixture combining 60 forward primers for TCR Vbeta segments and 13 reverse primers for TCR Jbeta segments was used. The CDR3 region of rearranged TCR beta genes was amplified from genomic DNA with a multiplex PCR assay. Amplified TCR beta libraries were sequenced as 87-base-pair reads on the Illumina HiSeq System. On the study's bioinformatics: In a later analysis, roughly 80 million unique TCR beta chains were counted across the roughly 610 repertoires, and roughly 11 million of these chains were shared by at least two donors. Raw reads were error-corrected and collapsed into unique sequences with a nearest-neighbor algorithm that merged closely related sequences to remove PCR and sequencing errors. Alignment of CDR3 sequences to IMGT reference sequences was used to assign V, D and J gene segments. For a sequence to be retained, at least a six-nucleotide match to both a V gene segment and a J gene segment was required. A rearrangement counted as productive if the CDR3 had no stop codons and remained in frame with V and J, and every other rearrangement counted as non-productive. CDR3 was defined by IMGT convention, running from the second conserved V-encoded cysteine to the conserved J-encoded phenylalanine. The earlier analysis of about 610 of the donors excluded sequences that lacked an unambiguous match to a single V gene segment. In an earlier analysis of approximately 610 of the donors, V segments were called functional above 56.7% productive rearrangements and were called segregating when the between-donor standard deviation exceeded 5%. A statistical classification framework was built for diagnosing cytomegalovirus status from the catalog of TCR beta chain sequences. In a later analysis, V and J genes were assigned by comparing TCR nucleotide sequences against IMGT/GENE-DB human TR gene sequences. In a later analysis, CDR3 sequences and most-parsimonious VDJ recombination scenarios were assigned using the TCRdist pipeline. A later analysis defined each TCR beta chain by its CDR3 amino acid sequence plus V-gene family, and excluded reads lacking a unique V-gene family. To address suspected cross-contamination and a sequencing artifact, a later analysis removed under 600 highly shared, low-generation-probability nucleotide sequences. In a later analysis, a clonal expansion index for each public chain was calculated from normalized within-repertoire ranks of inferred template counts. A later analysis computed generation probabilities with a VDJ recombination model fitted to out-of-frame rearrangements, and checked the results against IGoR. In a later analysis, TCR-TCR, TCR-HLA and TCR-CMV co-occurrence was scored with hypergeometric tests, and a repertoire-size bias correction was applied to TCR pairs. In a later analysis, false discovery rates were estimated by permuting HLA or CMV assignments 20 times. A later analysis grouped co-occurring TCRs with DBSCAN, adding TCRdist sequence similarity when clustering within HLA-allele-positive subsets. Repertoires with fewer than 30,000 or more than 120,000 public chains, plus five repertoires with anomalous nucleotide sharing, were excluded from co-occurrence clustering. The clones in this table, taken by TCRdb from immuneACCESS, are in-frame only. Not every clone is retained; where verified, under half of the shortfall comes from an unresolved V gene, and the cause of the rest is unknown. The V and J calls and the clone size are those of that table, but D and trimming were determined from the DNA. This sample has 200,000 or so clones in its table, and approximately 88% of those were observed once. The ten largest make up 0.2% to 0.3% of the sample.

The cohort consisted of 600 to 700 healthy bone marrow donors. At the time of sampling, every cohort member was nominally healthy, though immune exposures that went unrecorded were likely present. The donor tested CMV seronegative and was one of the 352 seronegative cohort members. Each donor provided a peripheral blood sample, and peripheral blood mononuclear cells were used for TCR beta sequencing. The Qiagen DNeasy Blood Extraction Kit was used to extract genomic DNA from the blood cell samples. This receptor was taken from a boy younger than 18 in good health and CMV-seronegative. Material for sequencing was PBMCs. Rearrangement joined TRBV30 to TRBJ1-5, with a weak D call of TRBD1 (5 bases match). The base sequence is TGTGCCTGGGCTAGGGGCGGCCATCAGCCCCAGCATTTT. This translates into CAWARGGHQPQHF.